One and the same sample provided the 8 T cell receptor beta chains below, sequenced in a study of neurological immune-mediated disorders. MiXCR, applied by TCRdb to the 5' RACE reads, yields one record per CDR3 protein. The profile shows 20,000 to 30,000 distinct CDR3 sequences, 13% of them singletons. Sequencing input: PBMCs. The receptors shown here come from a woman in her 40s with HTLV-1-associated myelopathy (HAM/TSP).

In its sample, this clonotype was seen many times. The chain has TRBV4-2 and TRBJ2-3, with unresolved D. CDR3 length: 13 amino acids. Germline V gives CDR1 LGHNA, CDR2 YNFKEQ. The V and J ends lost 5 bases and 9 bases respectively, with 15 bases between them. CDR3 protein: CASSFLGSSTQYF. For the CDR3, the DNA is TGTGCCAGCAGCTTTCTAGGGTCATCCACGCAGTATTTT.

This clonotype has at least ten counts. This chain connects TRBV28 to TRBJ1-1; D ambiguous. Germline V gene data show CDR1 as MDHEN and CDR2 as SYDVKM. The V end was cut by 7 bases, the J end by 5 bases, with 26 bases between. CDR3 length equals 17 residues. The CDR3 bases are TGTGCCAGCACCATCCCCGGTTCGATTCCATGGACGACTGAAGCTTTCTTT. Translation gives CASTIPGSIPWTTEAFF.

Regarding this clonotype: One end of the junction is discordant with germline, which a read error may explain. V and J are TRBV7-9 and TRBJ2-3; TRBD1 agrees at 7 bases. Germline V gene lookup returns CDR1 SEHNR and CDR2 FQNEAQ (reference sequence). This CDR3 spans 15 amino acids. CDR3 sequence reads: CASNLWVGGHLLAYF. Here the CDR3 DNA reads TGTGCCAGCAACTTATGGGTAGGGGGCCACCTGCTGGCGTATTTT.

This clonotype was recorded many times. The rearrangement links TRBV12-3 or TRBV12-4 to TRBJ1-5; D is uncertain. With 1 base removed from V and 10 bases from J, the gap between germline ends came to 11 bases. The CDR3 is made up of 13 amino acids. For the CDR3, the DNA is TGTGCCAGCAGTTTAGATTGGAACCAACCCCAGCATTTT. This sequence encodes CASSLDWNQPQHF.

This clonotype was picked up many times. The genes are TRBV2 and TRBJ2-5; a possible D gene is TRBD1 (6 bases). Trimming shortened V by 2 bases and J by 5 bases, and 9 bases separated the two germline ends. This CDR3 region has 13 residues. Per germline, CDR1 SNHLY and CDR2 FYNNEI. CDR3 DNA sequence: TGTGCCAGCAGTGAACAGGGGTCTGAGACCCAGTACTTC. This codes for CASSEQGSETQYF.

The chain uses TRBV20-1 and TRBJ2-5; no reliable D call. The CDR3 is made up of 14 amino acids. Germline V lookup: CDR1 DFQATT, CDR2 SNEGSKA (reference sequence). V lost 0 bases to trimming and J lost 6 bases, with 14 bases between them. CDR3 protein: CSARDITHQKTQYF. The CDR3 nucleotides read TGCAGTGCTAGAGATATAACACATCAAAAGACCCAGTACTTC.

This clonotype was seen many times. This chain uses TRBV20-1 with TRBJ1-1; 9 positions match TRBD1. This CDR3 is 12 amino acids long. V shed 8 bases and J 6 bases; nucleotides not matched to a gene: 7. Germline CDR1 DFQATT, CDR2 SNEGSKA (reference sequence). The CDR3 loop is CSIRQGESEAFF. CDR3 in DNA: TGCAGTATTAGACAGGGGGAGTCTGAAGCTTTCTTT.

This clonotype was detected many times. The V call is TRBV14, the J call TRBJ1-4; no clear D. V lost 0 bases and J lost 8, with 13 bases in between. CDR1 SGHDN and CDR2 FVKESK come from the germline V gene. The CDR3 has 15 amino acids. CDR3 in DNA: TGTGCCAGCAGCCAAGATCGGCTTCCGGGAGAAAAACTGTTTTTT. It yields the protein CASSQDRLPGEKLFF. Supplemented by reference TRBV14 and TRBJ1-4, the full variable domain reads EAGVTQFPSHSVIEKGQTVTLRCDPISGHDNLYWYRRVMGKEIKFLLHFVKESKQDESGMPNNRFLAERTGGTYSTLKVQPAELEDSGVYFCASSQDRLPGEKLFFGSGTQLSVL.